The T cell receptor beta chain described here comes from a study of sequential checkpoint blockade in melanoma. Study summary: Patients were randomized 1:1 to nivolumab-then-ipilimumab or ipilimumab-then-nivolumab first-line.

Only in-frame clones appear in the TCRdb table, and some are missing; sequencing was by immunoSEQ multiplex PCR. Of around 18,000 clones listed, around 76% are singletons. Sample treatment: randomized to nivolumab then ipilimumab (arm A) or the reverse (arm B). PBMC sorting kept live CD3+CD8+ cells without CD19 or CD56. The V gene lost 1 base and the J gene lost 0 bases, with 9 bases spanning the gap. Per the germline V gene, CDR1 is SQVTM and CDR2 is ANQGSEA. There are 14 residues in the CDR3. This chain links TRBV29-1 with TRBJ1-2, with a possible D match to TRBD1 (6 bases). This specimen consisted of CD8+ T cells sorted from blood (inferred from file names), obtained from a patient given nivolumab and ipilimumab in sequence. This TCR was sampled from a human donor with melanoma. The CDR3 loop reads CSVEAGVANYGYTF. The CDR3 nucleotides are TGCAGCGTTGAAGCAGGGGTAGCTAACTATGGCTACACCTTC.